Listed below are T cell receptor beta chains from one sample, sequenced in a study of T cell responses to AZD1222 COVID-19 vaccine. TCRdb's table, derived via immunoSEQ multiplex PCR, lists solely in-frame clones and lacks some. The repertoire holds more than 95,000 clones, with over 80% as singletons. The specimen comprised peripheral blood, sampled on day 0 of AZD1222 vaccination. The source is an adult in good health. Each CDR3 is given with its conserved first and last residue. D genes are given only for firm matches. For some rows the clone size is stated as once, few or many, or as a class when expanded; others skip it.

clone size	J gene	D gene	V gene	CDR3 DNA	CDR3 protein
NA	TRBJ2-3	NA	TRBV9	TGTGCCAGCAGCAACCGACCTGGCACAGATACGCAGTATTTT	CASSNRPGTDTQYF
NA	TRBJ1-5	TRBD1	TRBV28	TGTGCCAGCACCGAACAGGGGTATCAGCCCCAGCATTTT	CASTEQGYQPQHF
few	TRBJ1-6	TRBD1	TRBV7-2	TGTGCCAGCAGCAAACAGGGGTCTGGCTCCTATAATTCACCCCTCCACTTT	CASSKQGSGSYNSPLHF
NA	TRBJ2-2	NA	TRBV6-2/TRBV6-3	TGTGCCAGCAGTTGGGCAGGAAGAACCGGGGAGCTGTTTTTT	CASSWAGRTGELFF
once	TRBJ1-2	NA	TRBV20-1	TGCAGTGCTAGTAATCAGGGTTTTTCGTCCTATGGCTACACCTTC	CSASNQGFSSYGYTF
NA	TRBJ1-2	NA	TRBV24-1	TGTGCCACCAGTGATTGGTCAGGGAGAGTCACCTTC	CATSDWSGRVTF
NA	TRBJ1-2	NA	TRBV9	TGTGCCAGCAGCGTAGTTGAGGGAGCGAAATATGGCTACACCTTC	CASSVVEGAKYGYTF
NA	TRBJ2-5	NA	TRBV5-1	TGCGCCAGCAGCTTCCGGGGGCTAGAGACCCAGTACTTC	CASSFRGLETQYF
NA	TRBJ2-7	NA	TRBV9	TGTGCCAGCAGCGTTTCGACTCACGGCTACGAGCAGTACTTC	CASSVSTHGYEQYF
NA	TRBJ1-5	NA	TRBV6-2/TRBV6-3	TGTGCCAGCAGTTACGGTGGGGGGAGCAATCAGCCCCAGCATTTT	CASSYGGGSNQPQHF
once	TRBJ2-5	NA	TRBV7-2	TGTGCCAGCAGCTTAAGGGAGGTCGAGACCCAGTACTTC	CASSLREVETQYF
NA	TRBJ1-1	NA	TRBV28	TGTGCCAGCAATTGGGGGCAGCGGGGTGAAGCTTTCTTT	CASNWGQRGEAFF
NA	TRBJ2-1	TRBD2	TRBV7-2	TGTGCCAGTAGCGTGACTAGCGGTGCCTACAATGAGCAGTTCTTC	CASSVTSGAYNEQFF
few	TRBJ2-5	TRBD2	TRBV7-2	TGTGCCAGCAGCCCGGCGGGGACTAGTTCCCCAGAGACCCAGTACTTC	CASSPAGTSSPETQYF
few	TRBJ2-1	TRBD2	TRBV19	TGTGCCAGTAGCTTTACCGGGACTAGTGGATCGGATGAGCAGTTCTTC	CASSFTGTSGSDEQFF
once	TRBJ2-7	TRBD2	TRBV28	TGTGCCAGCAGTCGAATTATCAGCCCTAGCGGGATTCAGTACTTC	CASSRIISPSGIQYF
NA	TRBJ2-7	TRBD2	TRBV7-2	TGTGCCAGCAGCCTCTGGACTAGCGGGAAATACGAGCAGTACTTC	CASSLWTSGKYEQYF
NA	TRBJ2-4	TRBD1	TRBV24-1	TGTGCCACCAGTGACGAGGGACAGGGAAGAAGAGGCATTCAGTACTTC	CATSDEGQGRRGIQYF
NA	TRBJ2-3	NA	TRBV11-2	TGTGCCAGCAGCGTGCTAGCGCGGACAGATACGCAGTATTTT	CASSVLARTDTQYF
NA	TRBJ1-1	NA	TRBV18	TGTGCCAGCTCACGGGAAATCGGGAACACTGAAGCTTTCTTT	CASSREIGNTEAFF
NA	TRBJ2-2	NA	TRBV7-3	TGTGCCAGCAGCTTAATAAGGAACACCGGGGAGCTGTTTTTT	CASSLIRNTGELFF
few	TRBJ2-1	TRBD1	TRBV5-1	TGCGCCAGCAGCTCTCGGACAGGGACCCCCTACAATGAGCAGTTCTTC	CASSSRTGTPYNEQFF
NA	TRBJ2-1	NA	TRBV29-1	TGCAGCGTCCTGGACTGGAACTACAATGAGCAGTTCTTC	CSVLDWNYNEQFF
NA	TRBJ2-1	TRBD2	TRBV4-3	TGCGCCAGCAGCACCCGGACTAGCGGAGTATACAATGAGCAGTTCTTC	CASSTRTSGVYNEQFF
NA	TRBJ2-2	NA	TRBV19	TGTGCCAGTAGCACGAGGCGGCAGCTGAACACCGGGGAGCTGTTTTTT	CASSTRRQLNTGELFF
NA	TRBJ2-5	NA	TRBV15	TGTGCCACCAGCAGAGTCGAGGCAGGTCAAGAGACCCAGTACTTC	CATSRVEAGQETQYF
NA	TRBJ1-1	NA	TRBV9	TGTGCCAGCAGCGTAGGTTCGACCCCGGTTGGAACTTTCTTT	CASSVGSTPVGTFF
once	TRBJ1-2	TRBD1	TRBV14	TGTGCCAGCAGCCCCCCAGGGGGGGGGCTTGGCTACACCTTC	CASSPPGGGLGYTF
few	TRBJ1-2	NA	TRBV2	TGTGCCAGCAGCCCGGGAGGCGGCTACACCTTC	CASSPGGGYTF
NA	TRBJ1-1	TRBD1	TRBV3-1/TRBV3-2	TGTGCCAGCAGACCCACCGGGACAGTTGCAAGAGGTCGAGGTGAAGCTTTCTTT	CASRPTGTVARGRGEAFF
NA	TRBJ1-2	NA	TRBV6-5	TGTGCCAGCAGTTACTCCGGGGCAAACTATGGCTACACCTTC	CASSYSGANYGYTF
NA	TRBJ1-1	NA	TRBV5-8	TGTGCCAGCAGCTTGGGAGAGGGACTCGGAGGGGATGAAGCTTTCTTT	CASSLGEGLGGDEAFF
NA	TRBJ1-1	NA	TRBV5-5	TGTGCCAGCAGCCCCTTGGTGAACACTGAAGCTTTCTTT	CASSPLVNTEAFF
NA	TRBJ2-3	TRBD1	TRBV6-4	TGTGCCACCGGGACAGGGGGTACTACAGATACGCAGTATTTT	CATGTGGTTDTQYF
few	TRBJ2-5	NA	TRBV21-1	TGTGCCAGCAGCAAAAAGTATTTGGTCAGGGGGACCCAGTACTTC	CASSKKYLVRGTQYF
once	TRBJ1-2	NA	TRBV18	TGTGCCAGCTCACCACAAGAGGGAGTCCATGGCTACACCTTC	CASSPQEGVHGYTF
NA	TRBJ1-2	NA	TRBV5-1	TGCGCCAGCAGCTCCAATCAGGTGAATTATGGCTACACCTTC	CASSSNQVNYGYTF
NA	TRBJ2-2	NA	TRBV7-9	TGTGCCAGCAGCTTAAGGGGGAACACCGGGGAGCTGTTTTTT	CASSLRGNTGELFF
few	TRBJ2-1	TRBD1	TRBV7-8	TGTGCCAGCAGCTTAGCCCAACCGGGACCAGGGGGCAATGAGCAGTTCTTC	CASSLAQPGPGGNEQFF
NA	TRBJ1-6	TRBD1	TRBV28	TGTGCCAGCAGGGGGGACAGGGTGAATTCACCCCTCCACTTT	CASRGDRVNSPLHF
NA	TRBJ2-3	NA	TRBV4-2	TGTGCCAGCAGCCTGGGGGACTCTTCTGGAGATACGCAGTATTTT	CASSLGDSSGDTQYF
NA	TRBJ2-2	NA	TRBV7-3	TGTGCCAGCAGCCCAAGGACGGGTTCGGGCGGGGAGCTGTTTTTT	CASSPRTGSGGELFF
NA	TRBJ1-1	NA	TRBV9	TGTGCCAGCAGGGTCGGCCTTGGGGACACTGAAGCTTTCTTT	CASRVGLGDTEAFF
few	TRBJ2-7	NA	TRBV11-2	TGTGCCAGCAGCTTATGGGGCAGGGACTCCTACGAGCAGTACTTC	CASSLWGRDSYEQYF
NA	TRBJ2-4	NA	TRBV6-2/TRBV6-3	TGTGCCAGCAGCCCTCAGCGGAACAAAAACATTCAGTACTTC	CASSPQRNKNIQYF
NA	TRBJ1-4	TRBD1	TRBV6-2/TRBV6-3	TGTGCCAGCAGTTCCGCCAAGGGGGCCGGGAATGAAAAACTGTTTTTT	CASSSAKGAGNEKLFF
NA	TRBJ1-6	NA	TRBV7-8	TGTGCCAGCAGGGACCGCTGGAATTCACCCCTCCACTTT	CASRDRWNSPLHF
NA	TRBJ1-1	NA	TRBV6-6	TGTGCCAGCAGACCCCGTTCGGGGTCTGAAGCTTTCTTT	CASRPRSGSEAFF
NA	TRBJ2-1	NA	TRBV27	TGTGCCAGCAGTTCTGGGAGGAGCTCCTACAATGAGCAGTTCTTC	CASSSGRSSYNEQFF
NA	TRBJ2-7	TRBD1	TRBV5-4	TGTGCCAGCAGCTTGAGGGACAGGGACTCCTACGAGCAGTACTTC	CASSLRDRDSYEQYF
NA	TRBJ1-4	TRBD1	TRBV6-5	TGTGCCAGCAGGACAGGGACAGAAGATGAAAAACTGTTTTTT	CASRTGTEDEKLFF
NA	TRBJ2-7	NA	TRBV5-6	TGTGCCAGCAGCTTGGAAGGGGACCTTTGGGAGCAGTACTTC	CASSLEGDLWEQYF